The 5 T cell receptor beta chains listed next were all sequenced from one sample in a study of spatial heterogeneity in lung cancer. Whole-study results and caveats: Expanded intratumoral alpha and beta TCR counts tracked tumor mutation counts.

These TCRs' antigens remain unknown. Specified time point: sample taken at primary tumor resection. TCRdb reprocessed the 5' RACE reads via MiXCR and lists one record per CDR3 protein. This table has around 13,000 distinct CDR3 sequences, less than 8% appearing once. The sample here was lung tumor tissue, taken at surgery. The source of these receptors is a female donor with early-stage non-small cell lung cancer.

This clonotype was seen ten or more times. The J gene is TRBJ2-5, the V gene TRBV6-2 or TRBV6-3, with a weak D call TRBD2 (7 bases). There are 13 residues in the CDR3. Germline CDR1 reads MNHEY; CDR2 reads SVGEGT. With 7 bases removed from V and 3 bases from J, the gap between germline ends came to 12 bases. This chain's CDR3 is CASTRGGEETQYF. DNA for the CDR3: TGTGCCAGCACGAGGGGGGGAGAAGAGACCCAGTACTTC.

This clonotype has just a few counts. The rearrangement joins TRBV29-1 to TRBJ2-5; perhaps TRBD1 as D (6 bases). Per germline, CDR1 SQVTM and CDR2 ANQGSEA. The CDR3 is made up of 12 amino acids. Trimming left V 7 bases short and J 1 base short, with 10 bases between. In DNA form, the CDR3 reads TGCAGCGGAGGACAGATCCAAGAGACCCAGTACTTC. Amino acids: CSGGQIQETQYF.

This clonotype was counted many times. This chain links TRBV12-2 with TRBJ1-5; the table names TRBD1, a call not compared with the DNA. TRBV12-2 counts as a pseudogene. The CDR3 runs 19 residues. CDR3 coding DNA: TGTGCAAGTCGCTTAGCAAAACTTTCCAGGACAGCTAGCAATCAGCCCCAGCATTTT. It specifies CASRLAKLSRTASNQPQHF.

This clonotype was recorded many times. The genes are TRBV18 and TRBJ2-4; 7 positions match TRBD1. This CDR3 comprises 20 residues. Germline V gene sequence: CDR1 KGHSH, CDR2 LQKENI. V shed 2 bases, J shed 4 bases, and the junction held 20 bases outside the gene matches. The CDR3 protein is CASSPSQGRGIETSKNIQYF. CDR3 DNA sequence: TGTGCCAGCTCACCATCCCAGGGCAGGGGGATCGAAACGTCAAAAAACATTCAGTACTTC. Based on the CDR3 plus reference TRBV18 and TRBJ2-4, the full variable domain is NAGVMQNPRHLVRRRGQEARLRCSPMKGHSHVYWYRQLPEEGLKFMVYLQKENIIDESGMPKERFSAEFPKEGPSILRIQQVVRGDSAAYFCASSPSQGRGIETSKNIQYFGAGTRLSVL.

The V and J genes are TRBV6-2 or TRBV6-3 and TRBJ2-1; D gene unclear. V gave up 5 bases and J gave up 0 bases, with 14 bases separating them. The germline V gene encodes CDR1 MNHEY and CDR2 SVGEGT. The CDR3 runs 16 residues. CDR3: CASSHPPASSYNEQFF. CDR3 nucleotide sequence: TGTGCCAGCAGTCACCCCCCGGCGAGCTCCTACAATGAGCAGTTCTTC.